The sequence of this TCR beta chain was determined in a study of molecular identifiers for immune sequencing clone quantification. V lost 6 bases to trimming and J lost 2 bases, with 13 bases between them. In germline, CDR1 is MNHEY, CDR2 SVGEGT. The CDR3 runs 14 residues. Sorting selected naive CD8 T cells with a CD8+CD4-CCR7+CD45RA+ phenotype. For bulk TCR libraries, previously described methods and listed TCR primers were used. TCRdb passed the PCR reads through MiXCR, listing each CDR3 protein once. The table includes about 320,000 distinct CDR3 sequences, roughly 23% detected once. The V gene is TRBV6-2 or TRBV6-3, the J gene TRBJ1-2; D is unclear. This TCR was recovered from a human donor in good health. Some libraries in this study had Jurkat cell RNA spiked in. Sequencing input: naive CD8+ T cells from blood, with Jurkat cell RNA spiked in. Subset of the sample: FACS-sorted CD8+CD4-CCR7+CD45RA+ naive T cells. CDR3: CASSFDVYNYGYTF. The CDR3 DNA follows: TGTGCCAGCAGCTTCGACGTCTACAACTATGGCTACACCTTC.